The 28 T cell receptor beta chains listed next were all sequenced from one sample in a study of chemoradiotherapy in HPV16-positive cancers. Clones were read by immunoSEQ multiplex PCR, and TCRdb kept only the in-frame ones, dropping some. The sample holds approximately 14,000 clones, roughly 93% seen once. The specimen comprised blood, sampled from a patient who underwent chemoradiotherapy. These receptor sequences come from a human donor with HPV-associated anogenital cancer.

This clone is a singleton in its sample. The J gene is TRBJ1-3, the V gene TRBV5-4, with 11 bases lining up with TRBD1. Germline loops: CDR1 SGHNT, CDR2 YYREEE (reference sequence). The CDR3 contains 15 residues. The ends lost 4 bases at V and 4 bases at J; junction bases unmatched: 4. In nucleotides, the CDR3 is TGTGCCAGCAGCCTGGGACAGGGGGAAGGAAACACCATATATTTT. Its protein product is CASSLGQGEGNTIYF.

V gene TRBV30 combines with J gene TRBJ2-5; 8 bases are shared with TRBD2. V lost 1 base and J lost 5; bases outside the gene matches: 21. Germline CDR1 and CDR2: GTSNPN and SVGIG (reference sequence). The CDR3 covers 19 residues. As DNA, the CDR3 is TGTGCCTGGAGTGACACGGGGATACAGCGGGAGCGATTCGCGGAGACCCAGTACTTC. Translating it yields CAWSDTGIQRERFAETQYF.

The gene calls are TRBV15 and TRBJ2-1; D is ambiguous. There are 13 residues in the CDR3. Trimming stripped 1 base from V and 10 bases from J, with 11 bases between. The V gene's germline CDR1 is LNHNV and CDR2 YYDKDF (reference sequence). The CDR3 sequence is CATSRVRRAEQFF. CDR3 nucleotides: TGTGCCACCAGCAGAGTACGGCGAGCGGAGCAGTTCTTC. The entire variable domain, with the rest obtained from reference TRBV15 and TRBJ2-1, is as follows: DAMVIQNPRYQVTQFGKPVTLSCSQTLNHNVMYWYQQKSSQAPKLLFHYYDKDFNNEADTPDNFQSRRPNTSFCFLDIRSPGLGDTAMYLCATSRVRRAEQFFGPGTRLTVL.

The chain employs TRBV5-1 and TRBJ1-1; D perhaps matches TRBD1 (5 bases). Germline CDR1 is SGHRS and CDR2 is YFSETQ. CDR3 length equals 14 residues. With 2 bases removed from V and 4 bases from J, the gap between germline ends came to 12 bases. The CDR3 here is CASSFNNGGTEAFF. The CDR3 DNA sequence: TGCGCCAGCAGCTTTAATAACGGGGGCACTGAAGCTTTCTTT.

The rearrangement uses TRBV7-9 and TRBJ2-7; 8 bases agree with TRBD2. In germline, CDR1 is SEHNR, CDR2 FQNEAQ (reference sequence). CDR3 size: 14 residues. V lost 7 bases, J lost 5 bases, and 10 bases stayed unmatched. The CDR3 DNA follows: TGTGCCAGCACCCCCCCGGGGGGGATAAACGAGCAGTACTTC. It is translated as CASTPPGGINEQYF.

In its sample, this clone was seen a few times. The chain is built from TRBV11-2 and TRBJ1-1; TRBD1 might be the D (6 bases). The V gene's germline CDR1 is SGHAT and CDR2 FQNNGV. The V gene lost 9 bases and the J gene lost 0 bases, with 17 bases spanning the gap. CDR3 length: 15 amino acids. The CDR3 DNA is TGTGCCAGTACCACGGGGGCTAACTTGAACACTGAAGCTTTCTTT. Translation: CASTTGANLNTEAFF.

The J gene is TRBJ2-5, the V gene TRBV6-5, with 9 bases matching TRBD1. The V and J ends lost 4 bases and 3 bases, in that order; junction bases with no gene match: 3. The germline V gene has CDR1 MNHEY and CDR2 SVGAGI. The CDR3 has 14 residues. In nucleotides, the CDR3 is TGTGCCAGCAGTTCACAGGGGGCGGAAGAGACCCAGTACTTC. Protein sequence: CASSSQGAEETQYF.

This chain links TRBV5-6 with TRBJ2-2; D is unresolved. With 2 bases removed from V and 7 bases from J, the gap between germline ends came to 12 bases. The CDR3 is made up of 14 amino acids. Germline V lookup: CDR1 SGHDT, CDR2 YYEEEE. The CDR3 DNA is TGTGCCAGCAGCTTTATAGGGTCGGGCGGGGAGCTGTTTTTT. Encoded protein: CASSFIGSGGELFF.

The chain links TRBV5-6 to TRBJ1-5; no clear D gene. V was clipped by 1 base and J by 0 bases, with 8 bases between them. Germline V gives CDR1 SGHDT, CDR2 YYEEEE. The length of the CDR3 is 15 residues. CDR3 amino acids: CASSLRGYSNQPQHF. The DNA for the CDR3 is TGTGCCAGCAGCTTGCGGGGTTATAGCAATCAGCCCCAGCATTTT.

The chain couples TRBV6-5 to TRBJ1-1, with D perhaps TRBD1 (6 bases). CDR3 length equals 13 residues. V was pared by 6 bases and J by 3 bases, with 11 bases between. Germline CDR1 and CDR2: MNHEY and SVGAGI. The CDR3 nucleotides read TGTGCCAGCAGACAGGGAAGGGACACTGAAGCTTTCTTT. Protein: CASRQGRDTEAFF.

J is TRBJ2-1 and V is TRBV5-8; 11 positions match TRBD2. CDR1 is SGHTS, CDR2 YDEGEE, per germline. V lost 2 bases to trimming and J lost 0 bases; unmatched junction nucleotides: 4. This CDR3 contains 17 residues. CDR3 sequence: CASSLTSGGYSYNEQFF. CDR3 sequence (DNA): TGTGCCAGCAGCTTAACTAGCGGGGGCTACTCCTACAATGAGCAGTTCTTC. The full variable domain, its missing parts supplied by reference TRBV5-8 and TRBJ2-1, is EAGVTQSPTHLIKTRGQQATLRCSPISGHTSVYWYQQALGLGLQFLLWYDEGEERNRGNFPPRFSGRQFPNYSSELNVNALELEDSALYLCASSLTSGGYSYNEQFFGPGTRLTVL.

The chain links TRBV4-1 to TRBJ1-1; D is unresolved. Trimming cost V 0 bases and J 0 bases, with 8 bases left between them. This CDR3 is 15 amino acids long. The germline V gene has CDR1 MGHRA and CDR2 YSYEKL. The CDR3 DNA follows: TGCGCCAGCAGCCAAGATCCGGGGATGAACACTGAAGCTTTCTTT. This codes for CASSQDPGMNTEAFF.

This rearrangement joins TRBV6-5 to TRBJ2-5; no firm D call. The CDR3 is made up of 15 amino acids. The V end was cut by 2 bases, the J end by 4 bases, with 14 bases between. Germline V CDR1 and CDR2: MNHEY, SVGAGI. The CDR3 region is CASSYALSFGETQYF. In nucleotides, the CDR3 is TGTGCCAGCAGTTACGCGCTAAGCTTCGGAGAGACCCAGTACTTC.

The V call is TRBV7-2, the J call TRBJ2-5; D not resolved. V was shortened by 1 base and J by 1 base, with 10 bases between the two germline ends. The CDR3 loop spans 15 amino acids. Germline assignment: CDR1 SGHTA and CDR2 FQGNSA. The CDR3 DNA sequence: TGTGCCAGCAGCTTAGAAGTGATTATCCAAGAGACCCAGTACTTC. Protein: CASSLEVIIQETQYF.

The chain combines TRBV19 with TRBJ1-1; 7 nucleotides line up with TRBD1. This CDR3 has 14 residues. The junction had 9 bases not matched to a gene; V was cut back by 6 bases and J by 5 bases. The germline V gene has CDR1 LNHDA and CDR2 SQIVND (reference sequence). CDR3 loop: CASRLQGSSTEAFF. The DNA for the CDR3 is TGTGCCAGTAGACTACAGGGGTCGTCGACTGAAGCTTTCTTT.

The chain links TRBV6-6 to TRBJ2-3; D remains ambiguous. CDR1 MNHNY and CDR2 SVGAGI come from the germline V gene (reference sequence). CDR3 size: 12 residues. Trimming pared 10 bases from V and 0 bases from J, leaving 8 bases between. In DNA form, the CDR3 reads TGTGCCACAATTGACAGCACAGATACGCAGTATTTT. Its translation is CATIDSTDTQYF.

This rearrangement joins TRBV30 to TRBJ2-7, with D perhaps TRBD1 (5 bases). Germline CDR1 reads GTSNPN; CDR2 reads SVGIG (reference sequence). The CDR3 is made up of 13 amino acids. V dropped 4 bases and J dropped 0 bases, with 10 bases sitting between them. CDR3 coding DNA: TGTGCCTGGAATCAGGGCGCCTCCTACGAGCAGTACTTC. Residues: CAWNQGASYEQYF.

The chain has TRBV9 and TRBJ1-3; D is ambiguous. CDR1 and CDR2 from the germline V gene are SGDLS and YYNGEE. Trimming shortened V by 3 bases and J by 0 bases, and 7 bases separated the two germline ends. The length of the CDR3 is 14 residues. The CDR3 DNA reads TGTGCCAGCAGCGCGAGATCCTCTGGAAACACCATATATTTT. It specifies CASSARSSGNTIYF.

J is TRBJ1-5 and V is TRBV18, with 7 nucleotides matching TRBD1. V was pared by 3 bases and J by 4 bases, with 3 bases of the junction left unmatched. The germline V gene encodes CDR1 KGHSH and CDR2 LQKENI. This CDR3 region has 14 residues. The CDR3 bases are TGTGCCAGCTCACCGGCAGGGGGGAATCAGCCCCAGCATTTT. As protein: CASSPAGGNQPQHF.

The chain is built from TRBV30 and TRBJ1-5, with D maybe TRBD1 (6 bases). CDR1 and CDR2 (germline): GTSNPN, SVGIG (reference sequence). This CDR3 is 13 amino acids long. The germline V and J ends were trimmed by 8 bases and 5 bases, with 16 bases remaining between them. The CDR3 is CAPGGEEDQPQHF. Here the CDR3 DNA reads TGTGCCCCGGGGGGCGAAGAGGATCAGCCCCAGCATTTT.

The chain recombines TRBV19 with TRBJ1-2, with 9 bases aligning to TRBD1. Germline-derived CDR1 and CDR2 are LNHDA and SQIVND (reference sequence). The CDR3 is 14 residues long. Unmatched junction bases numbered 6, after V lost 6 bases and J lost 4 bases. In DNA form, the CDR3 reads TGTGCCAGTAGGAACGGGGGACAGGGCTATGGCTACACCTTC. Residues: CASRNGGQGYGYTF.

The genes are TRBV7-8 and TRBJ1-2; the match to TRBD1 covers 10 bases. The CDR3 consists of 16 residues. Germline CDR1 SGHVS, CDR2 FQNEAQ. With V trimmed by 5 bases and J by 4 bases, 10 bases remained unmatched. The CDR3 loop reads CASSATTGGKIYGYTF. In nucleotides, the CDR3 is TGTGCCAGCAGCGCTACGACAGGGGGCAAGATCTATGGCTACACCTTC.

This clone occurred once. The CDR3 loop reads CATSQGTGYYEQYF. The CDR3 nucleotides read TGTGCCACTTCACAAGGGACAGGGTACTACGAGCAGTACTTC. The chain combines TRBV6-5 with TRBJ2-7; 9 positions match TRBD1. The CDR3 loop spans 14 amino acids. The trim removed 10 bases at V and 3 bases at J, leaving 10 bases unmatched. The V gene's germline CDR1 is MNHEY and CDR2 SVGAGI.

CDR3 nucleotides: TGTGCCAGCAGCCCAACGGGGTCCGGAAACACCATATATTTT. Protein sequence: CASSPTGSGNTIYF. This rearrangement joins TRBV7-9 to TRBJ1-3, with unresolved D. Germline CDR1 reads SEHNR; CDR2 reads FQNEAQ (reference sequence). Trimming left V 5 bases short and J 4 bases short, with 12 bases between. The CDR3 is made up of 14 amino acids.

The gene calls are TRBV29-1 and TRBJ2-7; the D is unclear. CDR1 is SQVTM and CDR2 is ANQGSEA in the germline V gene. This CDR3 comprises 12 residues. Trimming removed 5 bases from V and 5 bases from J, with 13 bases in between. The CDR3 loop is CSVQGNVHEQYF. CDR3 bases: TGCAGCGTTCAAGGGAATGTTCACGAGCAGTACTTC.

The chain joins TRBV7-3 to TRBJ2-5; TRBD1 matches 7 bases. This CDR3 has 15 residues. Germline V gene data show CDR1 as SGHTA and CDR2 as FQGTGA. The trim removed 0 bases at V and 5 bases at J, leaving 6 bases unmatched. The CDR3 protein is CASSLTGGLGETQYF. The CDR3 DNA is TGTGCCAGCAGCTTAACAGGGGGCTTAGGCGAGACCCAGTACTTC. Supplemented by reference TRBV7-3 and TRBJ2-5, the full variable domain reads GAGVSQTPSNKVTEKGKYVELRCDPISGHTALYWYRQSLGQGPEFLIYFQGTGAADDSGLPNDRFFAVRPEGSVSTLKIQRTERGDSAVYLCASSLTGGLGETQYFGPGTRLLVL.

The chain couples TRBV6-5 to TRBJ1-2, with TRBD1 identical over 11 bases. Germline loops: CDR1 MNHEY, CDR2 SVGAGI. The CDR3 runs to 15 residues. The V segment lost 2 bases and the J segment 6 bases; nucleotides outside the gene matches: 5. The CDR3 coding sequence is TGTGCCAGCAGTTACGGGGACAGGGGGAGTCATGGCTACACCTTC. This translates into CASSYGDRGSHGYTF.

J is TRBJ1-2 and V is TRBV11-2; TRBD1 aligns across 8 bases. V lost 4 bases, J lost 6 bases, and 13 bases stayed unmatched. This CDR3 comprises 16 residues. The V gene's germline CDR1 is SGHAT and CDR2 FQNNGV. DNA for the CDR3: TGTGCCAGCAGCTCTGTGGGCAGGGGGCATAGAGATGGCTACACCTTC. It specifies CASSSVGRGHRDGYTF.